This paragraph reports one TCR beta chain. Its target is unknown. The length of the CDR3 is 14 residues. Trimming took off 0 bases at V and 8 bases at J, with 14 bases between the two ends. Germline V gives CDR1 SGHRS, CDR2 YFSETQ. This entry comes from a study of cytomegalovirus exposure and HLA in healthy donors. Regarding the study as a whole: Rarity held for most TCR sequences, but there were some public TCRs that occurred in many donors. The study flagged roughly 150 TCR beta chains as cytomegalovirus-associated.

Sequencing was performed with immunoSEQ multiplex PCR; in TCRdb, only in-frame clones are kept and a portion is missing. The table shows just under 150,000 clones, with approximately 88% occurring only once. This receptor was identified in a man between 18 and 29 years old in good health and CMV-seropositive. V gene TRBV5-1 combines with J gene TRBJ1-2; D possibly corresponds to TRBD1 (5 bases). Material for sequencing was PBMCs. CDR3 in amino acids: CASSLDPGRQGYTF. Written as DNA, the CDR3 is TGCGCCAGCAGCTTGGACCCAGGACGACAGGGCTACACCTTC. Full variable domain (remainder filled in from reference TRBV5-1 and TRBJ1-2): KAGVTQTPRYLIKTRGQQVTLSCSPISGHRSVSWYQQTPGQGLQFLFEYFSETQRNKGNFPGRFSGRQFSNSRSEMNVSTLELGDSALYLCASSLDPGRQGYTFGSGTRLTVV.